These 11 T cell receptor beta chains came from one sample sequenced in a study of tumor-infiltrating lymphocytes in primary liver carcinoma (dated by TCRdb to about 2017). Total RNA and DNA were co-extracted without cell sorting from 20-30 mg of bulk tissue using the AllPrep DNA/RNA mini kit. Sequencing relied on an Illumina HiSeq 2500. Starting from about 500 ng total RNA, TCRbeta-specific cDNA was produced by reverse transcription with a constant-region primer and ProtoScript II reverse transcriptase. Three nested multiplex PCR rounds, following a slightly modified ARM-PCR procedure, were used to build the TCRbeta libraries. Multiplex TRBV1-TRBV30 forward primers and a Cbeta reverse primer were used in the first two PCR rounds, each of which was run for 10 to 11 cycles. The public reads were reanalyzed by TCRdb: fastp trimming at Q25, MiXCR alignment, in-frame beta chains only. Rows are unified per CDR3 protein, each entry keeping the most common DNA and genes. The sample table shows fewer than 150,000 distinct CDR3 sequences, and approximately 70% are seen once. Of the sample, approximately 10% is held by the ten largest clones.

Specimen: liver tumor tissue from sampling region 1. The meaning of the sample's cell subset or site label: tumor region T1, superior pole. Source of these receptors: a woman aged 55-69 years with primary liver carcinoma and hepatitis B virus infection.

V gene TRBV29-1 combines with J gene TRBJ2-5; D is unresolved. V lost 5 bases and J 1 base, leaving 11 bases between the germline ends. The CDR3 totals 13 residues. Germline assignment: CDR1 SQVTM and CDR2 ANQGSEA. In nucleotides, the CDR3 is TGCAGCGTTCAAACAGCTTTCCAAGAGACCCAGTACTTC. Protein sequence: CSVQTAFQETQYF.

As regards this clonotype: A much larger clone lies one base from this, so it may be a read error. V gene TRBV4-1 combines with J gene TRBJ2-7; D unresolved. CDR3 length: 15 residues. CDR1 is MGHRA, CDR2 YSYEKL, per germline. The CDR3 DNA reads as TGCGCCAGCTGCCAGCAACCGGACCTTCGATACGAGCAGTACTTC. This codes for CASCQQPDLRYEQYF.

A word on this clonotype: A read error is possible here, since a much larger clone lies one base away. The chain recombines TRBV4-1 with TRBJ1-6; D not certain. The CDR3 spans 13 residues. Germline CDR1 reads MGHRA; CDR2 reads YSYEKL. CDR3 loop: CASSPGRSSTLHF. The CDR3 DNA reads TGCGCCAGCAGCCCCGGGCGGAGTTCAACCCTCCACTTT.

Remarks on this clonotype: No conserved phenylalanine or tryptophan is present at the end of the CDR3, so a read error is the likely explanation. The DNA is omitted, as the CDR3 cannot be located on it reliably, and the CDR3 follows TCRdb's listing. V usage is TRBV11-2 and J usage is TRBJ2-2. The CDR3 sequence runs 13 residues, both termini included. Germline lookup yields CDR1 SGHAT and CDR2 FQNNGV. The CDR3 protein is CASKAQNAGELFS.

This clonotype has a count of ten or more. The V gene is TRBV29-1, the J gene TRBJ1-1; 7 bases line up with TRBD1. The CDR3 is 12 amino acids. V shed 5 bases and J 3 bases; nucleotides not matched to a gene: 3. CDR1 is SQVTM, CDR2 ANQGSEA, per germline. CDR3 bases: TGCAGCGTTCGAACAGGGGACACTGAAGCTTTCTTT. It encodes CSVRTGDTEAFF.

This clonotype occurred many times. The chain recombines TRBV11-2 with TRBJ2-5; D uncertain. Trimming removed 5 bases at V and 5 bases at J, with 15 bases between. CDR1 and CDR2 from the germline V gene are SGHAT and FQNNGV. There are 14 residues in the CDR3. In nucleotides, the CDR3 is TGTGCCAGCAGCCTTCCTCAGATCAGGGAGACCCAGTACTTC. Protein product: CASSLPQIRETQYF.

A word on this clonotype: Since a much larger clone is just one base distant, this may be a read error. The chain employs TRBV7-9 and TRBJ2-7; D not certain. This CDR3 has 14 residues. From germline, CDR1 is SEHNR and CDR2 FQNEAQ (reference sequence). V was shortened by 0 bases and J by 3 bases, with 9 bases between the two germline ends. DNA for the CDR3: TGTGCCAGCAGCTTAGCGGGTGACATCTACGAGCAGTACTTC. Encoded protein: CASSLAGDIYEQYF.

A remark on this clonotype: A much larger clone lies a single base off, so this may be a read error. The chain recombines TRBV29-1 with TRBJ2-3; 11 positions agree with TRBD2. The CDR3 is 11 residues long. Germline CDR1 SQVTM, CDR2 ANQGSEA. The CDR3 is CSATRTSGLGF. CDR3 sequence (DNA): TGCAGCGCTACCCGGACTAGCGGGTTGGGTTTT.

As for this clonotype: Given a much more abundant clone one base away, this may be a read error. The CDR3 protein is CVSSQDKKVGEQYF. As DNA, the CDR3 is TGCGTCAGCAGCCAAGATAAAAAAGTTGGGGAGCAGTACTTC. The rearrangement uses TRBV4-1 and TRBJ2-7, with D hard to call. This CDR3 contains 14 residues. Per the germline V gene, CDR1 is MGHRA and CDR2 is YSYEKL.

Concerning this clonotype itself: A much bigger clone sits one base away, suggesting this may be a read error. This chain links TRBV5-4 with TRBJ2-5; TRBD1 or TRBD2 may be the D gene (7 bases each). Germline V lookup: CDR1 SGHNT, CDR2 YYREEE (reference sequence). CDR3 length equals 14 residues. CDR3 sequence (DNA): TGTGCCAGCAGCTTAGGGGGCGCGGGGGAGACCCAGCACTTC. Its protein product is CASSLGGAGETQHF.

This clonotype was seen only once. In DNA form, the CDR3 reads TGTGCCAGCAGGCGGGGAGTTAGCACAGATACGCAGTATTTT. Protein sequence: CASRRGVSTDTQYF. The chain combines TRBV2 with TRBJ2-3; D perhaps matches TRBD2 (6 bases). Trimming took 6 bases from V and 0 from J, leaving 10 bases between them. There are 14 residues in the CDR3. From germline, CDR1 is SNHLY and CDR2 FYNNEI.